This TCR beta chain was captured in a study of Ad26.COV2.S vaccination and SARS-CoV-2 variants (dated by TCRdb to about 2021). For context, the study as a whole: Vaccine-arm donors were drawn from COV1001, a multicentre, randomized, double-blind, placebo-controlled phase I-IIa trial of Ad26.COV2.S in healthy adults. Dosing of Ad26.COV2.S was intramuscular, at either 5x10^10 or 1x10^11 viral particles, delivered as one shot or as two shots spaced 56 days apart. Trial participants were randomized into five groups of five, in which low-dose or high-dose Ad26.COV2.S was given once or twice, or placebo was given on both occasions. Investigators remained blinded to trial group allocation during experiments and outcome assessment. A total of 32 samples were included in the TCR-sequenced set, comprising roughly 19 Ad26.COV2.S vaccine recipients, 5 placebo recipients and 8 SARS-CoV-2 convalescent individuals. The specificity and breadth of SARS-CoV-2-reactive T cell receptors after Ad26.COV2.S vaccination were assessed by TCRbeta repertoire sequencing.

A remark on this clone: Its target antigen remains unknown. No much larger clonotype is one base removed from it; base qualities were not supplied.

The CDR3 covers 17 residues, taking in both the cysteine and the phenylalanine. Only CDR3 DNA remains: 51 bases, in frame from the first base. Via the germline V gene, CDR1 is ENHRY and CDR2 SYGVKD. Trimmed from V: 0 bases; trimmed from J: 2 bases; junction bases lacking a gene match: 5. The full study reports these points: Compared with placebo recipients, Ad26.COV2.S recipients showed higher spike-specific TCR breadth (P = 0.0014). The study was not powered for comparison of responses between vaccine doses or regimens. Substantial breadth of spike-specific CD8+ and CD4+ T cell responses was reported after vaccination. Vaccine and placebo recipients had comparable non-spike TCR breadth, which fits with the vaccine containing only spike. The authors noted that the TCR breadth and depth analyses may have underestimated total T cell responses.

The immunoSEQ Assay was used to sequence TCRbeta CDR3 regions. After extraction, genomic DNA underwent amplification by bias-controlled multiplex PCR, followed by high-throughput sequencing. The paper's data handling went like this. Collapsing and filtering of sequences were performed to quantify the absolute abundance of each unique TCRbeta CDR3 region. Usable DNA was measured by amplifying reference genes present in all nucleated cells, and TCRbeta template counts were normalized to that usable DNA to estimate T cell fraction. Repertoire TCRs were annotated as SARS-CoV-2-specific when V gene, CDR3 amino acid sequence and J gene were exactly matched to a known reactive TCR set. The reference SARS-CoV-2 TCR set came from MIRA and was filtered for enrichment in COVID-19-positive ImmuneCODE repertoires, removing public or cross-reactive TCRs. Based on the MIRA antigens, annotated TCRs were further analysed at the level of specific ORF or position within ORF. Breadth was defined as annotated unique rearrangements over total unique productive rearrangements; depth was the summed frequency of those rearrangements. Two-sided Wilcoxon rank-sum tests were used to compare TCR breadth between groups. As stored in TCRdb, this immuneACCESS dataset retains in-frame rearrangements with V and J assigned. A fraction of the clones does not appear; measured against another copy, unresolved V genes explain less than half of the discrepancy, and the remainder lacks a known reason. The V and J calls and clone size come from that table; D and trimming were worked out from the DNA. The sample profile shows around 340,000 clones; about 88% of them were found once. The top ten clones comprise around a tenth of the sample.

In the paper's terms, the treatment or condition label means: 19 received Ad26.COV2.S at low or high dose, single or two shots; roughly five received placebo; per-sample allocation not given. Repertoires of vaccine and placebo recipients were sequenced from samples collected on day 63 after the first injection. In Cohort 1b, around 25 adults aged 18-55 years were enrolled at a single site in Boston, USA, between 29 July and 7 August 2020. Ad26.COV2.S was a replication-incompetent adenovirus type 26 vector expressing a prefusion-stabilized SARS-CoV-2 spike protein from the original Wuhan strain. This receptor was obtained from a person between 18 and 65 years old who received the Ad26.COV2.S COVID-19 vaccine or a placebo. Recombination joined TRBV10-3 with TRBJ2-1; the central 9 bases match TRBD2. Sequencing was performed on peripheral blood, taken in a trial of Ad26.COV2.S vaccine versus placebo. CDR3 sequence: CAISESKGLATYNEQFF. The DNA sequence is TGTGCCATCAGTGAGTCGAAGGGACTAGCCACCTACAATGAGCAGTTCTTC.